This passage covers 28 T cell receptor beta chains from one sample sequenced in a study of tissue T cells after allogeneic stem cell transplantation. Data came from immunoSEQ multiplex PCR; TCRdb stores just in-frame clones and leaves some out. The data contain some 22,000 clones, approximately 69% of them singletons. The specimen sequenced was blood. The source is a female BALB/c mouse in good health. Mouse strain MHC haplotype: H2-d.

With respect to this clone: Gene names denote mouse genes. The CDR3 bases that were read are TGCACCTGCAGTGCAGATCCCCAACAAGACACCCAGTAC. This encodes CTCSADPQQDTQY. The whole CDR3 reads CTCSADPQQDTQYF. The chain links TRBV1 to TRBJ2-5, with no clear D. The read falls 1 residue short of the CDR3 end, and the missing part is taken from the germline J gene. The CDR3 has 14 amino acids. Germline CDR1 and CDR2: NSQYPW and LRSPGD (reference sequence). Trimming shortened V by 0 bases and J by 3 bases, and 7 bases separated the two germline ends.

Worth noting for this clone: Here the gene names and germline are mouse. With the read ending 1 residue before the CDR3 end, the germline J gene is used to fill in that end. The genes are TRBV1 and TRBJ1-6; D call uncertain. TRBJ1-6 has ORF status, its function being uncertain. V lost 0 bases and J lost 4, with 7 bases in between. This CDR3 is built from 15 residues. Germline CDR1 reads NSQYPW; CDR2 reads LRSPGD (reference sequence). The CDR3 reads CTCSAERQYNSPLYF. The CDR3 bases that were read are TGCACCTGCAGTGCAGAGAGGCAGTATAATTCGCCCCTCTAC.

A single count supports this clone. Gene names follow the mouse nomenclature. The CDR3 end lies 1 residue beyond the end of the read and is filled in from the germline J gene. V usage is TRBV1 and J usage is TRBJ2-5, with D perhaps matching TRBD1 (5 bases). The V end was cut by 0 bases, the J end by 3 bases, with 10 bases between. The CDR3 is made up of 15 amino acids. Germline lookup yields CDR1 NSQYPW and CDR2 LRSPGD (reference sequence). CDR3 bases read: TGCACCTGCAGTGCAGATCGGGCAGGGCAAGACACCCAGTAC. Its translation is CTCSADRAGQDTQY. The full CDR3 sequence reads CTCSADRAGQDTQYF.

As regards this clone: The genes are named according to mouse. The read ends 1 residue before the CDR3 terminus; that terminus is restored from the germline J gene. The V gene is TRBV22, the J gene TRBJ2-7; the D call of TRBD2 is as the table states it, not checked on the DNA. TRBV22 is a pseudogene locus. The CDR3 is made up of 15 amino acids. CDR3: CASSCGGGRGYEQYF. The CDR3 bases that were read are TGTGCCAGCAGTTGTGGGGGGGGGCGCGGGTATGAACAGTAC.

A word on this clone: Here the gene names and germline are mouse. Read sequence stops 1 residue before the CDR3 end, and the germline J gene provides the missing end. V and J are TRBV1 and TRBJ2-5; D remains ambiguous. The CDR3 has 15 residues. Germline V gene lookup returns CDR1 NSQYPW and CDR2 LRSPGD (reference sequence). With 0 bases removed from V and 0 bases from J, the gap between germline ends came to 7 bases. The CDR3 protein is CTCSADIDNQDTQYF. Partial CDR3 DNA: TGCACCTGCAGTGCAGATATCGATAACCAAGACACCCAGTAC.

A remark on this clone: The gene names given are mouse names. The read is 1 residue too short to cover the CDR3 end, so that end is filled in from the germline J gene. The V call is TRBV19, the J call TRBJ2-1, with D possibly being TRBD1 or TRBD2 (5 bases each). V shed 4 bases and J shed 1 base, with 6 bases lying between them. Germline V gene lookup returns CDR1 FNHDT and CDR2 SITEND (reference sequence). This CDR3 spans 13 amino acids. The CDR3 bases that were read are TGTGCCAGCAGTCGGGACAACTATGCTGAGCAGTTC. Translated: CASSRDNYAEQF. The complete CDR3 protein is CASSRDNYAEQFF.

This clone was found a few times. Gene names follow the mouse nomenclature. The CDR3 end is not reached by the read, which stops 1 residue before it; the germline J gene fills it in. V usage is TRBV14 and J usage is TRBJ1-3; 7 positions match TRBD1. V gave up 5 bases and J gave up 2 bases; unmatched junction bases: 7. The CDR3 is 15 amino acids. Germline CDR1 and CDR2: SGHDT and FRDEAV. CDR3 residues: CASRPSDRAGNTLYF. The sequenced CDR3 bases are TGTGCCAGCAGACCCTCAGACAGGGCTGGAAATACGCTCTAT. Together with reference TRBV14 and TRBJ1-3, the CDR3 gives the full variable domain: EAGVTQSPRYAVLQEGQAVSFWCDPISGHDTLYWYQQPRDQGPQLLVYFRDEAVIDNSQLPSDRFSAVRPKGTNSTLKIQSAKQGDTATYLCASRPSDRAGNTLYFGEGSRLIVV.

On this clone: Gene names and germline refer to mouse. Sequencing ends 1 residue short of the CDR3 end; the germline J gene provides the rest. The rearrangement joins TRBV13-1 to TRBJ2-7, with TRBD2 matching over 10 bases. This CDR3 has 15 amino acids. J lost 4 bases, V lost 1 base, and 5 bases had no gene match. CDR1 NSHNY and CDR2 SYGAGN come from the germline V gene. This CDR3 is CASSDPWGGAYEQYF. Incomplete CDR3 DNA: TGTGCCAGCAGTGATCCCTGGGGGGGCGCTTATGAACAGTAC.

About this clone itself: Gene names and germline refer to mouse. The read gets to within 1 residue of the CDR3 end, and the germline J gene fills in the rest. The gene calls are TRBV13-2 and TRBJ1-6; the match to TRBD1 covers 7 bases. TRBJ1-6 is annotated as an ORF whose role is uncertain. CDR3 length equals 14 residues. Trimming took 2 bases from V and 6 from J; bases not matched to a gene: 2. The V gene's germline CDR1 is NNHNN and CDR2 SYGAGS (reference sequence). The CDR3 here is CASGETGRNSPLYF. CDR3 bases read: TGTGCCAGCGGTGAGACAGGGCGTAATTCGCCCCTCTAC.

Notes on this clone: Any gene name here is a mouse gene name. The sequenced CDR3 bases are TGTGCCAGCAACTACTGGGGGGGCAGTCAAAACACCTTGTAC. It translates to CASNYWGGSQNTLY. The complete CDR3 protein is CASNYWGGSQNTLYF. The chain links TRBV4 to TRBJ2-4; TRBD2 matches at 11 bases. The observed sequence ends 1 residue before the CDR3 terminus, with the missing tail filled in from the germline J gene. CDR3 length: 15 amino acids. With V trimmed by 7 bases and J by 0 bases, 3 bases remained unmatched. The V gene's germline CDR1 is LGHDT and CDR2 YNNKQL (reference sequence).

Concerning this clone: Gene labels here are mouse ones. Incomplete CDR3 DNA: TGTGCCAGCGGTGACGACAGGTGGAACCAGGCTCCGCTT. Translating gives CASGDDRWNQAPL. The full CDR3 is CASGDDRWNQAPLF. The V call is TRBV13-2, the J call TRBJ1-5, with D possibly matching TRBD1 (6 bases). Coverage ceases 1 residue before the CDR3 finishes, and the germline J gene fills in the end. Between the trimmed V and J ends, which lost 2 bases and 4 bases, there was a span of 10 bases. Germline CDR1 reads NNHNN; CDR2 reads SYGAGS (reference sequence). This CDR3 has 14 residues.

As regards this clone: The gene names given are mouse names. The read is 1 residue too short to cover the CDR3 end, so that end is filled in from the germline J gene. The rearrangement joins TRBV5 to TRBJ2-3; D is uncertain. Germline-derived CDR1 and CDR2 are LGHNA and YNLKQL (reference sequence). Trimming cost V 1 base and J 3 bases, with 8 bases left between them. This CDR3 spans 14 amino acids. The CDR3 reads CASSQVGGAETLYF. The CDR3 DNA, read in part, is TGTGCCAGCAGCCAAGTGGGAGGGGCAGAAACGCTGTAT.

Note on this clone: The genes and germline here are from mouse. The DNA ends 1 residue before the CDR3 does, and the rest of the CDR3 is filled in from the germline J gene. This sequence joins TRBV2 and TRBJ1-2; 7 nucleotides agree with TRBD1. Germline trimming cut 2 bases from V and 5 bases from J; bases unmatched to any gene: 5. CDR1 LGHNA and CDR2 YSYQKL come from the germline V gene. CDR3 size: 14 residues. CDR3 amino acids: CASSQRQGKSDYTF. The covered CDR3 bases are TGTGCCAGCAGCCAACGACAGGGAAAATCCGACTACACC. Full variable domain (missing parts from reference TRBV2 and TRBJ1-2): DPKIIQKPKYLVAVTGSEKILICEQYLGHNAMYWYRQSAKKPLEFMFSYSYQKLMDNQTASSRFQPQSSKKNHLDLQITALKPDDSATYFCASSQRQGKSDYTFGSGTRLLVI.

This clone occurred a few times. These gene names are mouse names. The CDR3 bases that were read are TGTGCCAGCAGTGAAAAGACAGCTAGTGCAGAAACGCTGTAT. It codes for CASSEKTASAETLY. The whole CDR3 reads CASSEKTASAETLYF. The chain is built from TRBV13-1 and TRBJ2-3; D might be TRBD1 (5 bases). The read terminates 1 residue before the CDR3 end, so the remaining end is supplied by the germline J gene. Trimming took off 2 bases at V and 0 bases at J, with 10 bases between the two ends. The CDR3 extends over 15 amino acids. The germline V gene has CDR1 NSHNY and CDR2 SYGAGN.

Of note for this clone: Genes and germline come from the mouse. Coverage ceases 1 residue before the CDR3 finishes, and the germline J gene fills in the end. The chain couples TRBV14 to TRBJ1-4; 12 bases match TRBD1. This CDR3 spans 15 amino acids. Germline-derived CDR1 and CDR2 are SGHDT and FRDEAV. Trimming cost V 4 bases and J 7 bases; bases outside gene matches: 5. CDR3 DNA, as far as it was read: TGTGCCAGCAGTATCGGGACAGGGGGCGGCGAAAGATTATTT. Encoded protein: CASSIGTGGGERLF. The whole CDR3 sequence is CASSIGTGGGERLFF.

This clone was picked up a small number of times. Any gene name here is a mouse gene name. The read ends 1 residue early relative to the CDR3; the germline J gene fills the gap. This rearrangement joins TRBV19 to TRBJ2-2; the D call may be TRBD1 or TRBD2 (5 bases each). V was trimmed by 3 bases and J by 2 bases, leaving 8 bases between them. Per the germline V gene, CDR1 is FNHDT and CDR2 is SITEND (reference sequence). This CDR3 spans 14 amino acids. The CDR3 loop is CASSNGGNTGQLYF. Partial CDR3 DNA: TGTGCCAGCAGTAACGGGGGTAACACCGGGCAGCTCTAC.

About this clone: The genes and germline here are from mouse. The read is 1 residue too short to cover the CDR3 end, so that end is filled in from the germline J gene. The chain uses TRBV19 and TRBJ1-1; possible D gene TRBD1, 5 bases. The CDR3 has 13 amino acids. The V and J ends lost 5 bases and 2 bases respectively, with 10 bases between them. CDR1 is FNHDT, CDR2 SITEND, per germline (reference sequence). CDR3 region: CASSLRGNTEVFF. The DNA read from the CDR3 is TGTGCCAGCAGCCTCCGGGGCAACACAGAAGTCTTC.

This clone has just a few counts. Gene names denote mouse genes. With the read ending 1 residue before the CDR3 end, the germline J gene is used to fill in that end. The chain is built from TRBV5 and TRBJ1-4; a possible D gene is TRBD1 (5 bases). V was clipped by 1 base and J by 0 bases, with 6 bases between them. The CDR3 is made up of 15 amino acids. Germline CDR1 LGHNA, CDR2 YNLKQL (reference sequence). The sequenced part of the CDR3 DNA is TGTGCCAGCAGCCAAGGGACAATTTCCAACGAAAGATTATTT. Its protein is CASSQGTISNERLF. The whole CDR3 sequence reads CASSQGTISNERLFF.

On this clone: The gene symbols are mouse symbols. The CDR3 goes on 1 residue after the read ends, and that part is filled in from the germline J gene. The J gene is TRBJ1-4, the V gene TRBV13-2, with 10 bases lining up with TRBD1. The germline V gene has CDR1 NNHNN and CDR2 SYGAGS (reference sequence). V lost 3 bases and J lost 0; bases outside the gene matches: 5. CDR3 length: 17 residues. The CDR3 bases that were read are TGTGCCAGCGGTGGTCCCGGGACAGGGGTTTCCAACGAAAGATTATTT. Translating it yields CASGGPGTGVSNERLF. The full CDR3 protein is CASGGPGTGVSNERLFF.

As regards this clone: All gene names here are mouse names. The CDR3 end lies 1 residue beyond the end of the read and is filled in from the germline J gene. The chain is built from TRBV13-1 and TRBJ2-1, with 11 bases fitting TRBD2. The CDR3 totals 15 residues. V trimming: 2 bases; J trimming: 7 bases; junction bases outside the gene matches: 5. Germline loops: CDR1 NSHNY, CDR2 SYGAGN. The CDR3 spells CASSELGGRGAEQFF. The CDR3 DNA, read in part, is TGTGCCAGCAGTGAACTGGGGGGGCGCGGAGCTGAGCAGTTC.

With respect to this clone: Gene labels here are mouse ones. The CDR3 end is not reached by the read, which stops 1 residue before it; the germline J gene fills it in. The V and J genes are TRBV13-2 and TRBJ2-4, with D perhaps matching TRBD2 (6 bases). CDR3 length equals 15 residues. The germline V gene has CDR1 NNHNN and CDR2 SYGAGS (reference sequence). The V end lost 3 bases, the J end lost 1 base, and 12 bases lay between the germline ends. The CDR3 DNA, read in part, is TGTGCCAGCGGTGTTGGGGGAGGGCGTCAAAACACCTTGTAC. This gives the protein CASGVGGGRQNTLY. The whole CDR3 protein is CASGVGGGRQNTLYF.

Regarding this clone: Gene names and germline refer to mouse. The read is 1 residue too short to cover the CDR3 end, so that end is filled in from the germline J gene. The chain joins TRBV5 to TRBJ1-4, with 11 positions matching TRBD1. V trimming: 4 bases; J trimming: 7 bases; junction bases outside the gene matches: 5. The CDR3 covers 15 residues. CDR1 LGHNA and CDR2 YNLKQL come from the germline V gene (reference sequence). CDR3 DNA, as far as it was read: TGTGCCAGCAGCCCGGGACAGGGGGTCCCCGAAAGATTATTT. It codes for CASSPGQGVPERLF. The full CDR3 is CASSPGQGVPERLFF.

This clone was detected a few times. Genes and germline come from the mouse. The read comes to an end 1 residue before the CDR3 does, leaving the germline J gene to fill in the end. The chain has TRBV17 and TRBJ2-7; 10 bases fit TRBD1. The V and J ends lost 6 bases and 7 bases, in that order; junction bases with no gene match: 9. The CDR3 covers 14 residues. Germline assignment: CDR1 MNHDT and CDR2 YYDKIL. The CDR3 bases that were read are TGTGCTAGCAGGCCCCGGGACAGGGGAGGGGAACAGTAC. It is translated as CASRPRDRGGEQY. The whole CDR3 region reads CASRPRDRGGEQYF.

This clone came up a few times. Genes and germline come from the mouse. The DNA ends 1 residue before the CDR3 does, and the rest of the CDR3 is filled in from the germline J gene. V is TRBV13-2 and J is TRBJ2-7; 9 nucleotides match TRBD1. V lost 3 bases, J lost 0 bases, and 4 bases stayed unmatched. The CDR3 is 15 residues long. CDR1 and CDR2 (germline): NNHNN, SYGAGS (reference sequence). CDR3 protein: CASGGWDRVSYEQYF. The covered CDR3 bases are TGTGCCAGCGGTGGATGGGACAGGGTCTCCTATGAACAGTAC.

With respect to this clone: Gene names and germline match the mouse. The read comes to an end 1 residue before the CDR3 does, leaving the germline J gene to fill in the end. The chain recombines TRBV2 with TRBJ2-5; 7 nucleotides line up with TRBD1. The CDR3 is 13 residues long. CDR1 is LGHNA and CDR2 is YSYQKL in the germline V gene. V dropped 5 bases and J dropped 2; count of bases not matched to a gene: 1. The CDR3 loop reads CASSSGGQDTQYF. The sequenced part of the CDR3 DNA is TGTGCCAGCAGCTCAGGGGGCCAAGACACCCAGTAC.

A note on this clone: Genes and germline are mouse. Coverage ceases 1 residue before the CDR3 finishes, and the germline J gene fills in the end. The chain recombines TRBV2 with TRBJ1-1; tentatively, D is TRBD1 (6 bases). Germline CDR1 is LGHNA and CDR2 is YSYQKL. Trimming pared 6 bases from V and 0 bases from J, leaving 8 bases between. The CDR3 has 13 residues. CDR3 region: CASRRTANTEVFF. The CDR3 bases that were read are TGTGCCAGCAGACGGACAGCAAACACAGAAGTCTTC. Variable domain in full (rest from reference TRBV2 and TRBJ1-1): DPKIIQKPKYLVAVTGSEKILICEQYLGHNAMYWYRQSAKKPLEFMFSYSYQKLMDNQTASSRFQPQSSKKNHLDLQITALKPDDSATYFCASRRTANTEVFFGKGTRLTVV.

With regard to this clone: Genes and germline come from the mouse. Sequencing ends 1 residue short of the CDR3 end; the germline J gene provides the rest. V is TRBV13-1 and J is TRBJ2-1; possible D gene TRBD1, 8 bases. V gave up 2 bases and J gave up 1 base, with 10 bases separating them. The CDR3 sequence is 15 residues long. CDR1 NSHNY and CDR2 SYGAGN come from the germline V gene. The CDR3 protein is CASSEQGGNYAEQFF. Incomplete CDR3 DNA: TGTGCCAGCAGTGAACAGGGGGGGAACTATGCTGAGCAGTTC.

The table lists this clone with a few counts. These gene names are mouse names. The CDR3 bases that were read are TGCACCTGCAGTGCAGGGACAGGAGCAAACTCCGACTACACC. This sequence encodes CTCSAGTGANSDYT. The entire CDR3 reads CTCSAGTGANSDYTF. The rearrangement links TRBV1 to TRBJ1-2; 7 bases are a match to TRBD1. The read halts 1 residue ahead of the CDR3 end, with the missing end drawn from the germline J gene. CDR1 and CDR2 from the germline V gene are NSQYPW and LRSPGD (reference sequence). With 1 base clipped from V and 0 bases from J, the junction kept 2 bases outside the gene matches. The CDR3 runs to 15 residues.